The table lists the clone carrying this T cell receptor beta chain with many counts. Its antigen is unknown. Germline trimming cut 0 bases from V and 6 bases from J; bases unmatched to any gene: 9. From germline, CDR1 is MGHRA and CDR2 YSYEKL. This CDR3 is built from 16 residues. This sample is part of a study of identical twins. Regarding the study as a whole: Excess low generation probability was seen in twin-shared out-of-frame alpha sequences. Insertions were fewer in abundant cord blood beta clonotypes, whereas memory repertoires showed none of this pattern. Surplus twin overlap in beta out-of-frame sequences was less pronounced.

Template switching introduced a universal primer site, and the cDNA bore unique molecular identifiers. TCRdb itself ran the 5' RACE reads through MiXCR, one entry per CDR3 protein. The sample lists fewer than 250,000 distinct CDR3 sequences; roughly 7% were seen once. The sample was also reused in another study, on yellow fever vaccine responses in identical twins.

The rearrangement joins TRBV4-1 to TRBJ2-7; TRBD1 matches 9 bases. The sequenced material came from memory (CD45RO+) T cells sorted from blood. This clonotype was sampled from a woman aged 18-29 years in good health. CDR3 in DNA: TGCGCCAGCAGCCAAGATCCTGGGGACAGGGCCACCGAGCAGTACTTC. Protein product: CASSQDPGDRATEQYF.